This T cell receptor beta chain comes out of a study of T-cell memory formation after mild COVID-19. Germline V gene lookup returns CDR1 SGHRS and CDR2 YFSETQ. This CDR3 has 13 residues. V was pared by 3 bases and J by 1 base, with 7 bases between. This clonotype was observed a handful of times. What it binds is not known. 5'RACE primed at constant segments yielded TCR alpha and TCR beta cDNA libraries bearing sample barcodes and UMIs. One entry per CDR3 protein, called by TCRdb with MiXCR from the 5' RACE reads. The sample lists roughly 250,000 distinct CDR3 sequences; about 16% were seen once. Study-level results: Contracting clones, day 15 to 85, had balanced CD4/CD8, and later expanders favored CD4+. A second wave of clones peaked on day 37, and their SARS-CoV-2 specificity went unconfirmed.

Sample: PBMCs or a T cell subset sorted from them (not recorded which). The chain joins TRBV5-1 to TRBJ1-1; the D gene is possibly TRBD1 (6 bases). This receptor was taken from a man aged 18 to 30 who had mild COVID-19 (a few samples of this study predate the infection). Cell type and time point are not known. As DNA, the CDR3 is TGCGCCAGCAGCTCCAGGGGGAACACTGAAGCTTTCTTT. Its translation: CASSSRGNTEAFF.